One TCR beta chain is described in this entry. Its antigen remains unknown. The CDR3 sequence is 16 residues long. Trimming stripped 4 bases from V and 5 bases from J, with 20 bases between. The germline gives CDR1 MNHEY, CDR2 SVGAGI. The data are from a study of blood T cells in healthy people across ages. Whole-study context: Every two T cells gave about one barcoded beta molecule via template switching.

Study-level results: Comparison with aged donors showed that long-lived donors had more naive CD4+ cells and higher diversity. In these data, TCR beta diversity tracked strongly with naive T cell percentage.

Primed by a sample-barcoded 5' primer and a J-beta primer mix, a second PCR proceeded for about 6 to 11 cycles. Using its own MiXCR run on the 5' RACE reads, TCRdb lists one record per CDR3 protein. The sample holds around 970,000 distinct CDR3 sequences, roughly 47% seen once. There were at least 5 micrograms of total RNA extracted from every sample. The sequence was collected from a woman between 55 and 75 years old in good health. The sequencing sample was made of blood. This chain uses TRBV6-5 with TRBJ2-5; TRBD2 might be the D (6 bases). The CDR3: CASSSRSGGSRETQYF. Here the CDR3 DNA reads TGTGCCAGCAGTTCTCGATCTGGGGGGTCGAGGGAGACCCAGTACTTC.